One and the same sample provided the 2 T cell receptor beta chains below, sequenced in a study of CD8 T cells in ankylosing spondylitis. TCRdb re-called the 5' RACE reads through MiXCR, storing one row per CDR3 protein. In the table there are 200,000 to 250,000 distinct CDR3 sequences, 25% to 30% of which are singletons. The material sequenced was blood, either unsorted or a sorted T cell fraction (not recorded which). These TCRs come from a male donor with ankylosing spondylitis or in good health (not recorded which).

This clonotype came up many times. This CDR3 reads CASKILDDTEAFF. The CDR3 DNA reads TGTGCCAGCAAAATCCTAGACGACACTGAAGCTTTCTTT. V gene TRBV6-1 combines with J gene TRBJ1-1, with D hard to call. The V end was cut by 7 bases, the J end by 3 bases, with 12 bases between. The CDR3 covers 13 residues. Germline V CDR1 and CDR2: MNHNS, SASEGT.

The chain combines TRBV10-3 with TRBJ2-7, with D hard to call. CDR3 length equals 14 residues. Trimming shortened V by 2 bases and J by 3 bases, and 11 bases separated the two germline ends. Germline loops: CDR1 ENHRY, CDR2 SYGVKD. CDR3 DNA sequence: TGTGCCATCAGTGAGATCAATAGGCACTACGAGCAGTACTTC. Translating it yields CAISEINRHYEQYF.